These 24 T cell receptor beta chains came from one sample sequenced in a study of blood T cell repertoires in COVID-19. This table comes from immunoSEQ multiplex PCR, and its TCRdb copy is limited to in-frame clones, with some not included. Of 100,000 to 150,000 clones in the sample, roughly 92% are singletons; the top ten hold about 1.9%. The source material was peripheral blood. The receptors were sampled from a man aged 50-59 years with COVID-19, enrolled during active disease.

The V gene is TRBV2, the J gene TRBJ2-4; D uncertain. The CDR3 loop spans 15 amino acids. Trimming stripped 9 bases from V and 0 bases from J, with 15 bases between. Looked up from germline, CDR1 is SNHLY and CDR2 is FYNNEI. CDR3 amino acids: CASSSSLLAKNIQYF. The CDR3, as DNA: TGTGCCAGTTCCTCCTCTCTTTTAGCCAAAAACATTCAGTACTTC.

The rearrangement joins TRBV19 to TRBJ1-4, with D perhaps TRBD1 (5 bases). Deletions cut 5 bases from V and 4 bases from J, with 8 bases between. This CDR3 has 13 residues. The V gene's germline CDR1 is LNHDA and CDR2 SQIVND (reference sequence). The CDR3 here is CASSGRVNEKLFF. The CDR3 DNA follows: TGTGCCAGTAGTGGCAGGGTTAATGAAAAACTGTTTTTT.

This rearrangement joins TRBV28 to TRBJ1-2, with 8 bases that match TRBD1. Unmatched junction bases numbered 12, after V lost 10 bases and J lost 8 bases. Germline CDR1 reads MDHEN; CDR2 reads SYDVKM. The CDR3 length is 13 residues. The CDR3 nucleotides read TGTGCCACCTCGGGACAGGAGCTGCTCGGCTACACCTTC. Its protein is CATSGQELLGYTF.

The chain recombines TRBV5-1 with TRBJ2-1; D is ambiguous. Germline CDR1 and CDR2: SGHRS and YFSETQ. This CDR3 has 15 amino acids. V lost 0 bases and J lost 0, with 7 bases in between. CDR3 DNA: TGCGCCAGCAGCTTGGAACCCAGCTCCTACAATGAGCAGTTCTTC. Amino acid sequence: CASSLEPSSYNEQFF.

The chain joins TRBV28 to TRBJ2-3; 8 bases match TRBD1. In germline, CDR1 is MDHEN, CDR2 SYDVKM. With V trimmed by 7 bases and J by 2 bases, 5 bases remained unmatched. The CDR3 covers 14 residues. The CDR3, as DNA: TGTGCCAGCACTACAGGGGGATCCACAGATACGCAGTATTTT. Amino acid sequence: CASTTGGSTDTQYF.

This clone is a singleton in its sample. The J gene is TRBJ1-1, the V gene TRBV5-1; D gene unclear. Germline loops: CDR1 SGHRS, CDR2 YFSETQ. V was pared by 0 bases and J by 1 base, with 7 bases between. This CDR3 is built from 14 residues. DNA for the CDR3: TGCGCCAGCAGCTTGGGCACTGGGAACACTGAAGCTTTCTTT. It is translated as CASSLGTGNTEAFF. The full variable domain, completed using reference TRBV5-1 and TRBJ1-1, is KAGVTQTPRYLIKTRGQQVTLSCSPISGHRSVSWYQQTPGQGLQFLFEYFSETQRNKGNFPGRFSGRQFSNSRSEMNVSTLELGDSALYLCASSLGTGNTEAFFGQGTRLTVV.

The chain couples TRBV12-3 or TRBV12-4 to TRBJ1-1; no clear D. V was trimmed by 5 bases and J by 5 bases, leaving 12 bases between them. The CDR3 totals 13 residues. In nucleotides, the CDR3 is TGTGCCAGCAGTGCTCCAAGCAGGACTGAAGCTTTCTTT. Translated, it gives CASSAPSRTEAFF.

The rearrangement uses TRBV19 and TRBJ2-1; D perhaps matches TRBD1 (5 bases). This CDR3 has 12 amino acids. V was cut by 3 bases and J by 9 bases, with 9 bases left in between. Germline V gene sequence: CDR1 LNHDA, CDR2 SQIVND (reference sequence). CDR3 in amino acids: CASSISTGEQFF. CDR3 DNA sequence: TGTGCCAGTAGTATCTCTACAGGTGAGCAGTTCTTC.

This clone has only a few counts. V gene TRBV7-2 combines with J gene TRBJ2-7; TRBD1 matches at 8 bases. The CDR3 totals 14 residues. Germline V gene data show CDR1 as SGHTA and CDR2 as FQGNSA. V dropped 4 bases and J dropped 2; count of bases not matched to a gene: 4. The CDR3 loop is CASSSGQGPYEQYF. In DNA form, the CDR3 reads TGTGCCAGCAGCTCTGGACAGGGACCCTACGAGCAGTACTTC. Variable domain in full (rest from reference TRBV7-2 and TRBJ2-7): GAGVSQSPSNKVTEKGKDVELRCDPISGHTALYWYRQSLGQGLEFLIYFQGNSAPDKSGLPSDRFSAERTGGSVSTLTIQRTQQEDSAVYLCASSSGQGPYEQYFGPGTRLTVT.

The chain couples TRBV29-1 to TRBJ1-1; a possible D gene is TRBD1 (5 bases). The V end lost 4 bases, the J end lost 4 bases, and 16 bases lay between the germline ends. Germline loops: CDR1 SQVTM, CDR2 ANQGSEA. CDR3 length: 14 residues. The CDR3 nucleotides are TGCAGCGTTGTGGAGGGATCAGGGCTCACTGAAGCTTTCTTT. Encoded protein: CSVVEGSGLTEAFF.

The chain joins TRBV6-6 to TRBJ2-5; D perhaps matches TRBD1 (6 bases). Trimming pared 8 bases from V and 2 bases from J, leaving 12 bases between. Germline CDR1 MNHNY, CDR2 SVGAGI (reference sequence). This CDR3 spans 13 amino acids. CDR3 nucleotides: TGTGCCAGCCAGAGGGGGTCTCAAGAGACCCAGTACTTC. It codes for CASQRGSQETQYF.

This chain connects TRBV6-1 to TRBJ2-7; TRBD2 might be the D (5 bases). This CDR3 is built from 14 residues. From germline, CDR1 is MNHNS and CDR2 SASEGT. V was pared by 2 bases and J by 9 bases, with 17 bases between. The CDR3: CASSESSGSLGQYV. Written as DNA, the CDR3 is TGTGCCAGCAGTGAATCCAGTGGGAGTCTCGGGCAGTACGTC.

The rearrangement joins TRBV27 to TRBJ2-1, with a tentative D call TRBD2 (7 bases). CDR3 length equals 12 residues. V was shortened by 8 bases and J by 9 bases, with 14 bases between the two germline ends. Germline loops: CDR1 MNHEY, CDR2 SMNVEV (reference sequence). Here the CDR3 reads CASFGGPGEQFF. The CDR3 DNA sequence: TGTGCCAGCTTCGGGGGGCCGGGTGAGCAGTTCTTC.

This clone is a singleton in its sample. The V call is TRBV20-1, the J call TRBJ2-5; perhaps TRBD1 as D (5 bases). Trimming stripped 3 bases from V and 9 bases from J, with 17 bases between. From germline, CDR1 is DFQATT and CDR2 SNEGSKA (reference sequence). The CDR3 is 13 residues long. The CDR3 sequence is CSASSQPLQAQYF. The CDR3, as DNA: TGCAGTGCTAGTTCCCAGCCCCTACAGGCCCAGTACTTC.

The chain recombines TRBV3-1 (or the pseudogene TRBV3-2) with TRBJ1-4; D remains unclear. The V end lost 4 bases, the J end lost 8 bases, and 8 bases lay between the germline ends. The CDR3 sequence is 12 residues long. Germline assignment: CDR1 LGHDT and CDR2 YNNKEL (reference sequence). This CDR3 is CASSRAGEKLFF. The CDR3 nucleotides are TGTGCCAGCAGCCGGGCGGGCGAAAAACTGTTTTTT.

The V call is TRBV5-1, the J call TRBJ2-3; TRBD1 might be the D (6 bases). The V gene lost 1 base and the J gene lost 4 bases, with 10 bases spanning the gap. Germline V CDR1 and CDR2: SGHRS, YFSETQ. CDR3 length: 14 amino acids. The CDR3 DNA sequence: TGCGCCAGCAGCTTGACAGGGTACCCAGATACGCAGTATTTT. Translating it yields CASSLTGYPDTQYF.

The V gene is TRBV20-1, the J gene TRBJ2-3; no reliable D call. CDR3 length equals 10 residues. The germline V gene encodes CDR1 DFQATT and CDR2 SNEGSKA (reference sequence). Trimming took 4 bases from V and 5 from J, leaving 4 bases between them. DNA of the CDR3: TGCAGTGCTACGGGAGATACGCAGTATTTT. This encodes CSATGDTQYF.

This chain uses TRBV19 with TRBJ1-2; D may be TRBD1 (6 bases). Germline CDR1 is LNHDA and CDR2 is SQIVND (reference sequence). The CDR3 runs 16 residues. Trimming stripped 5 bases from V and 0 bases from J, with 16 bases between. The CDR3 reads CASSPYGQFSNYGYTF. CDR3 nucleotide sequence: TGTGCCAGTAGTCCCTATGGACAGTTCTCTAACTATGGCTACACCTTC.

V is TRBV7-2 and J is TRBJ2-5; a possible D gene is TRBD1 (6 bases). Trimming took off 5 bases at V and 5 bases at J, with 15 bases between the two ends. Germline V gene lookup returns CDR1 SGHTA and CDR2 FQGNSA. The CDR3 is 14 amino acids. CDR3 sequence (DNA): TGTGCCAGCAGCCTAACAGGGTCGGGGGAGACCCAGTACTTC. This translates into CASSLTGSGETQYF.

The genes are TRBV10-2 and TRBJ2-7, with 10 positions matching TRBD2. The CDR3 covers 14 residues. With V trimmed by 3 bases and J by 6 bases, 5 bases remained unmatched. The germline V gene has CDR1 WSHSY and CDR2 SAAADI. CDR3 amino acids: CASSETSGKGEQYV. The DNA of the CDR3 is TGCGCCAGCAGTGAAACTAGCGGGAAGGGCGAGCAGTACGTC.

The chain links TRBV4-1 to TRBJ2-2; 11 bases match TRBD2. This CDR3 comprises 18 residues. Unmatched junction bases numbered 6, after V lost 2 bases and J lost 1 base. Germline V gene sequence: CDR1 MGHRA, CDR2 YSYEKL. CDR3 in DNA: TGCGCCAGCAGCCAACGGGTAGGACTAGCGGGGAACACCGGGGAGCTGTTTTTT. Translated, it gives CASSQRVGLAGNTGELFF.

V gene TRBV11-2 combines with J gene TRBJ2-4; D uncertain. V lost 8 bases and J 8 bases, leaving 10 bases between the germline ends. The CDR3 spans 11 residues. Germline V gene data show CDR1 as SGHAT and CDR2 as FQNNGV. The DNA of the CDR3 is TGTGCCAGCTCCGACCGGGACATTCAGTACTTC. This encodes CASSDRDIQYF.

The J gene is TRBJ1-5, the V gene TRBV3-1 (or the pseudogene TRBV3-2); weak D call: TRBD1 (6 bases). CDR3 length: 15 amino acids. The V gene lost 4 bases and the J gene lost 7 bases, with 17 bases spanning the gap. Germline V lookup: CDR1 LGHDT, CDR2 YNNKEL (reference sequence). CDR3 DNA: TGTGCCAGCAGCCCCGGCGGGGGGGGCAGCCAGCCCCAGCATTTT. Its protein is CASSPGGGGSQPQHF.

This clone was seen a single time. This sample includes further DNA sequences coding for the same CDR3. As DNA, the CDR3 is TGTGCCAGCAGTGAGCCGGGACAGGGGGCTGGAAATGAGCAGTTCTTC. Its translation is CASSEPGQGAGNEQFF. The gene calls are TRBV6-1 and TRBJ2-1; 12 bases fit TRBD1. The ends lost 3 bases at V and 7 bases at J; junction bases unmatched: 7. The CDR3 loop spans 16 amino acids. CDR1 is MNHNS, CDR2 SASEGT, per germline.